The 27 T cell receptor beta chains below come from one sample, sequenced in a study of beta chain features in type 1 diabetes. Regarding the study as a whole: Moderately but significantly shorter TCRB CDR3s were found in Type 1 diabetes patients in all four CD4+ subsets.

The isolated RNA, all of it, was reverse transcribed, so expressed TCRB transcripts were what got sequenced. Data came from immunoSEQ multiplex PCR; TCRdb stores just in-frame clones and leaves some out. This sample has about 120,000 clones; about 16% occur once, and the top ten carry 2% to 2.5%. The antigens these receptors bind are not known. Sequencing was performed on central memory CD4+ T cells from blood. The receptors shown here come from a young man with type 1 diabetes.

This rearrangement joins TRBV2 to TRBJ1-2; TRBD1 is a possible D gene (6 bases). Trimming removed 0 bases at V and 8 bases at J, with 16 bases between. Germline values: CDR1 SNHLY, CDR2 FYNNEI. This CDR3 is built from 15 residues. The CDR3 nucleotides are TGTGCCAGCAGTGAAGCGGGCAGGGGAACTGTGGGCTACACCTTC. The encoded protein is CASSEAGRGTVGYTF. Looking up the rest from reference TRBV2 and TRBJ1-2 gives the full variable domain: EPEVTQTPSHQVTQMGQEVILRCVPISNHLYFYWYRQILGQKVEFLVSFYNNEISEKSEIFDDQFSVERPDGSNFTLKIRSTKLEDSAMYFCASSEAGRGTVGYTFGSGTRLTVV.

This rearrangement joins TRBV11-2 to TRBJ2-1, with 11 nucleotides matching TRBD1. The CDR3 has 16 residues. Germline CDR1 and CDR2: SGHAT and FQNNGV. After removal of 3 bases from V and 4 bases from J, the junction contained 5 bases not matched to a gene. The DNA for the CDR3 is TGTGCCAGCAGCTTCCCCGGGACAGGGGGTTACAATGAGCAGTTCTTC. It encodes CASSFPGTGGYNEQFF.

CDR3 nucleotide sequence: TGTGCCAGCAGTCCCGGGACTAGCGGAGCCACAGATACGCAGTATTTT. This translates into CASSPGTSGATDTQYF. The V and J genes are TRBV27 and TRBJ2-3; TRBD2 aligns across 11 bases. The CDR3 loop spans 16 amino acids. The V gene's germline CDR1 is MNHEY and CDR2 SMNVEV (reference sequence). With V trimmed by 5 bases and J by 2 bases, 6 bases remained unmatched.

The chain is built from TRBV6-5 and TRBJ1-2; perhaps TRBD1 as D (5 bases). Germline CDR1 MNHEY, CDR2 SVGAGI. This CDR3 has 15 residues. V lost 7 bases and J 0 bases, leaving 15 bases between the germline ends. CDR3 sequence reads: CASMGSDTSNYGYTF. DNA for the CDR3: TGTGCCAGCATGGGATCGGACACCTCTAACTATGGCTACACCTTC.

J is TRBJ1-6 and V is TRBV29-1, with 8 bases fitting TRBD1. V dropped 7 bases and J dropped 8; count of bases not matched to a gene: 7. There are 13 residues in the CDR3. The V gene's germline CDR1 is SQVTM and CDR2 ANQGSEA. DNA for the CDR3: TGCAGCGCCGGACAGGGAGGGGATTCACCCCTCCACTTT. Protein: CSAGQGGDSPLHF.

The V and J genes are TRBV5-4 and TRBJ2-2; D perhaps matches TRBD1 (5 bases). Per germline, CDR1 SGHNT and CDR2 YYREEE (reference sequence). V was cut by 0 bases and J by 5 bases, with 8 bases left in between. The CDR3 is made up of 14 amino acids. CDR3 in amino acids: CASSLDQGTGELFF. CDR3 nucleotide sequence: TGTGCCAGCAGCTTGGATCAGGGAACCGGGGAGCTGTTTTTT.

The V call is TRBV18, the J call TRBJ2-3, with 8 nucleotides matching TRBD2. Germline V lookup: CDR1 KGHSH, CDR2 LQKENI. The CDR3 is made up of 15 amino acids. V gave up 6 bases and J gave up 1 base; unmatched junction bases: 6. The CDR3 nucleotides are TGTGCCAGCTCCCGAGGAGCGGGGGGCACAGATACGCAGTATTTT. Translated, it gives CASSRGAGGTDTQYF.

The chain has TRBV6-5 and TRBJ2-5; D ambiguous. The germline V and J ends were trimmed by 6 bases and 7 bases, with 15 bases remaining between them. This CDR3 comprises 13 residues. CDR1 and CDR2 (germline): MNHEY, SVGAGI. CDR3 sequence: CASRPTTVGTQYF. The CDR3 DNA sequence: TGTGCCAGCAGGCCGACCACGGTGGGGACCCAGTACTTC.

This clone turned up a few times. The chain uses TRBV6-5 and TRBJ1-2; a possible D gene is TRBD1 (5 bases). The CDR3 spans 15 residues. With 6 bases removed from V and 8 bases from J, the gap between germline ends came to 22 bases. The V gene's germline CDR1 is MNHEY and CDR2 SVGAGI. CDR3 in amino acids: CASRGTGPELGGYTF. Written as DNA, the CDR3 is TGTGCCAGCAGGGGAACAGGACCGGAGCTTGGCGGCTACACCTTC.

This clone was detected only a few times. This chain links TRBV4-2 with TRBJ1-5; 8 positions match TRBD1. With V trimmed by 0 bases and J by 5 bases, 3 bases remained unmatched. The CDR3 is 15 amino acids. CDR1 and CDR2 (germline): LGHNA, YNFKEQ. The CDR3 DNA reads as TGTGCCAGCAGCCAAGACCCGACAGGGGATCAGCCCCAGCATTTT. Translation: CASSQDPTGDQPQHF.

The V gene is TRBV29-1, the J gene TRBJ1-2; 8 bases are shared with TRBD1. The germline CDR1 and CDR2 sequences are SQVTM and ANQGSEA. CDR3 length: 13 residues. Trimming took 7 bases from V and 4 from J; bases not matched to a gene: 8. The CDR3 spells CSASGGGRYGYTF. Written as DNA, the CDR3 is TGCAGCGCCTCAGGGGGCGGGCGCTATGGCTACACCTTC.

This clone was observed a handful of times. J is TRBJ2-7 and V is TRBV7-2; TRBD2 might be the D (6 bases). Trimming took 6 bases from V and 2 from J, leaving 20 bases between them. Germline CDR1 is SGHTA and CDR2 is FQGNSA. This CDR3 has 16 amino acids. The CDR3 protein is CASSFPSGEITYEQYF. In DNA, the CDR3 is TGTGCCAGCAGTTTCCCTTCGGGGGAAATTACCTACGAGCAGTACTTC.

This chain joins TRBV5-4 and TRBJ2-3, with a weak D call TRBD2 (6 bases). CDR1 and CDR2 from the germline V gene are SGHNT and YYREEE (reference sequence). There are 14 residues in the CDR3. Trimming stripped 4 bases from V and 7 bases from J, with 16 bases between. In DNA form, the CDR3 reads TGTGCCAGCAGCACGGGACTGGAGGGGAATACGCAGTATTTT. Its translation: CASSTGLEGNTQYF.

This clone was seen once. CDR3 DNA: TGTGCCACCAGCAGAGATACTAGCACAGATACGCAGTATTTT. Protein product: CATSRDTSTDTQYF. The V gene is TRBV15, the J gene TRBJ2-3, with D uncertain. The germline CDR1 and CDR2 sequences are LNHNV and YYDKDF (reference sequence). This CDR3 is 14 amino acids long. The V gene lost 0 bases and the J gene lost 0 bases, with 4 bases spanning the gap. The whole variable domain, filled in from reference TRBV15 and TRBJ2-3, reads DAMVIQNPRYQVTQFGKPVTLSCSQTLNHNVMYWYQQKSSQAPKLLFHYYDKDFNNEADTPDNFQSRRPNTSFCFLDIRSPGLGDTAMYLCATSRDTSTDTQYFGPGTRLTVL.

This clone was recorded a few times. The chain has TRBV4-2 and TRBJ1-3; 7 bases align to TRBD1. In germline, CDR1 is LGHNA, CDR2 YNFKEQ. The length of the CDR3 is 17 residues. The V gene end was trimmed by 0 bases and the J gene end by 2 bases; junction bases not matched to a gene: 7. This CDR3 reads CASSQDRQGAAGNTIYF. DNA of the CDR3: TGTGCCAGCAGCCAAGATAGACAGGGAGCTGCTGGAAACACCATATATTTT.

A few counts support this clone. The rearrangement joins TRBV18 to TRBJ2-7; tentatively, D is TRBD1 (6 bases). The germline gives CDR1 KGHSH, CDR2 LQKENI. Trimming cost V 3 bases and J 1 base, with 13 bases left between them. CDR3 length: 15 amino acids. The CDR3 protein is CASSPPTQGSYEQYF. In nucleotides, the CDR3 is TGTGCCAGCTCACCCCCTACGCAGGGGTCCTACGAGCAGTACTTC.

Only a few counts were recorded for this clone. V is TRBV18 and J is TRBJ1-1; D uncertain. V was shortened by 4 bases and J by 0 bases, with 15 bases between the two germline ends. CDR3 size: 16 residues. Germline CDR1 is KGHSH and CDR2 is LQKENI. The CDR3 is CASSLASATMNTEAFF. CDR3 DNA sequence: TGTGCCAGCTCACTAGCCTCAGCAACTATGAACACTGAAGCTTTCTTT. Combining the CDR3 with reference TRBV18 and TRBJ1-1 gives the whole variable domain NAGVMQNPRHLVRRRGQEARLRCSPMKGHSHVYWYRQLPEEGLKFMVYLQKENIIDESGMPKERFSAEFPKEGPSILRIQQVVRGDSAAYFCASSLASATMNTEAFFGQGTRLTVV.

The chain is built from TRBV7-9 and TRBJ2-5; TRBD1 might be the D (6 bases). Germline V gene data show CDR1 as SEHNR and CDR2 as FQNEAQ (reference sequence). Trimming stripped 5 bases from V and 4 bases from J, with 14 bases between. The CDR3 is made up of 14 amino acids. The CDR3 coding sequence is TGTGCCAGCAGCCCAACAGGGATCGGAGAGACCCAGTACTTC. Its protein is CASSPTGIGETQYF.

The CDR3 sequence is CASSNGEGLAKNIQYF. As DNA, the CDR3 is TGTGCCAGCAGCAATGGGGAGGGGCTGGCCAAAAACATTCAGTACTTC. The V and J genes are TRBV21-1 and TRBJ2-4; the DNA was not compared with TRBD2, the D call given in the table. TRBV21-1 is termed a pseudogene. There are 16 residues in the CDR3.

J is TRBJ1-4 and V is TRBV9; 9 bases map to TRBD1. The CDR3 extends over 16 amino acids. The V segment lost 4 bases and the J segment 7 bases; nucleotides outside the gene matches: 11. Germline CDR1 is SGDLS and CDR2 is YYNGEE. As DNA, the CDR3 is TGTGCCAGCAGCCCTCCCGGGACAGGGTATGGTGAAAAACTGTTTTTT. Amino acid sequence: CASSPPGTGYGEKLFF.

The chain carries TRBV7-9 and TRBJ1-1, with 7 positions matching TRBD1. Germline V lookup: CDR1 SEHNR, CDR2 FQNEAQ (reference sequence). This CDR3 is built from 12 residues. With 4 bases clipped from V and 7 bases from J, the junction kept 3 bases outside the gene matches. The DNA of the CDR3 is TGTGCCAGCAGCTCACAGGGGAATGAAGCTTTCTTT. Amino acid sequence: CASSSQGNEAFF.

This clone was seen just once. The chain couples TRBV18 to TRBJ1-2, with 8 bases matching TRBD1. The CDR3 totals 15 residues. CDR1 KGHSH and CDR2 LQKENI come from the germline V gene. V shed 1 base, J shed 4 bases, and the junction held 5 bases outside the gene matches. In DNA, the CDR3 is TGTGCCAGCTCACCACAGGCGGACAGGGCCTATGGCTACACCTTC. Its protein product is CASSPQADRAYGYTF. The complete variable domain, with remaining parts taken from reference TRBV18 and TRBJ1-2, reads NAGVMQNPRHLVRRRGQEARLRCSPMKGHSHVYWYRQLPEEGLKFMVYLQKENIIDESGMPKERFSAEFPKEGPSILRIQQVVRGDSAAYFCASSPQADRAYGYTFGSGTRLTVV.

The chain carries TRBV2 and TRBJ2-7, with 8 positions matching TRBD1. Germline V gives CDR1 SNHLY, CDR2 FYNNEI. CDR3 size: 17 residues. Trimming cost V 6 bases and J 6 bases; bases outside gene matches: 19. Here the CDR3 reads CASSLAVTGAFPGEQYF. The CDR3, as DNA: TGTGCCAGCAGCTTGGCGGTGACAGGGGCTTTTCCGGGCGAGCAGTACTTC.

This clone was observed at least ten times. This rearrangement joins TRBV4-3 to TRBJ2-7; 7 bases align to TRBD1. After removal of 3 bases from V and 1 base from J, the junction contained 6 bases not matched to a gene. The CDR3 contains 15 residues. From germline, CDR1 is LGHNA and CDR2 YSLEER. The DNA of the CDR3 is TGCGCCAGCAGCCAGGGACAGTCTGATTCCTACGAGCAGTACTTC. Translating it yields CASSQGQSDSYEQYF.

The chain uses TRBV29-1 and TRBJ1-3; D is unclear. This CDR3 is built from 13 residues. Per the germline V gene, CDR1 is SQVTM and CDR2 is ANQGSEA. V was clipped by 1 base and J by 2 bases, with 6 bases between them. The CDR3 reads CSVEGAAGNTIYF. The CDR3 DNA is TGCAGCGTTGAAGGGGCTGCTGGAAACACCATATATTTT.

This clone showed up just a few times. Other nucleotide sequences in the sample specify the same CDR3. CDR3 sequence reads: CASSHPTYNEQFF. In nucleotides, the CDR3 is TGTGCCAGCAGTCATCCGACCTACAATGAGCAGTTCTTC. The genes are TRBV6-6 and TRBJ2-1; D remains ambiguous. The length of the CDR3 is 13 residues. Trimming stripped 5 bases from V and 2 bases from J, with 7 bases between. Germline lookup yields CDR1 MNHNY and CDR2 SVGAGI (reference sequence).

The CDR3 coding sequence is TGCGCCAGCAGCTTGTTAGGCAGGGGGAACACTGAAGCTTTCTTT. Its translation: CASSLLGRGNTEAFF. The J gene is TRBJ1-1, the V gene TRBV5-1, with a weak D call TRBD1 (6 bases). V shed 1 base and J shed 1 base, with 11 bases lying between them. CDR1 and CDR2 from the germline V gene are SGHRS and YFSETQ. The CDR3 is made up of 15 amino acids.